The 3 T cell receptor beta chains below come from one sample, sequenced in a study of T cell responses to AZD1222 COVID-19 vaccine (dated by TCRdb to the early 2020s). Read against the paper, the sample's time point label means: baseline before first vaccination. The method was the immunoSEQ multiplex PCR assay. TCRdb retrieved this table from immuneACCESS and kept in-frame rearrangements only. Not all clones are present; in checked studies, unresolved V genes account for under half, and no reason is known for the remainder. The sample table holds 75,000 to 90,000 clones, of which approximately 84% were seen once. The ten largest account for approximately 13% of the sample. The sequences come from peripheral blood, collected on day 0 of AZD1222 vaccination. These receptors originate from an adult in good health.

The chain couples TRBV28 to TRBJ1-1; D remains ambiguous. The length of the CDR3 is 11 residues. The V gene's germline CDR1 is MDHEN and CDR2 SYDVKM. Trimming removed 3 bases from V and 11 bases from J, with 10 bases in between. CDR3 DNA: TGTGCCAGCAGTTTGACACAACAGGCTTTCTTT. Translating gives CASSLTQQAFF.

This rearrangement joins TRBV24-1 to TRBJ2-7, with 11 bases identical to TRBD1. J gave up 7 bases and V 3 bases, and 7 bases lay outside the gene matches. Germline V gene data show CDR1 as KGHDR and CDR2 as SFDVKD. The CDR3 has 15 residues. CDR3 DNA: TGTGCCACCAGTGATCCGAGGACAGGGGGCAGGGAGCAGTACTTC. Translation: CATSDPRTGGREQYF.

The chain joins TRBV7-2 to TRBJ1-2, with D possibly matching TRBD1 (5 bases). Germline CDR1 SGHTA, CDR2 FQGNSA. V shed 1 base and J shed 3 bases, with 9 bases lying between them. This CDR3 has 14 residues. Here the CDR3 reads CASSLDGTYYGYTF. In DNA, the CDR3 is TGTGCCAGCAGCTTAGATGGGACCTACTATGGCTACACCTTC.